The 8 T cell receptor beta chains listed next were all sequenced from one sample in a study of cytomegalovirus exposure and HLA in healthy donors. The primer mix had 60 Vbeta and 13 Jbeta primers. The table came from immunoSEQ multiplex PCR; TCRdb's copy has only in-frame clones and leaves some out. This sample has under 200,000 clones, with approximately 11% found just once. Sample: PBMCs. The receptor source for this set is a man aged 50 to 59 in good health and CMV-seropositive.

This clone occurred a few times. The chain carries TRBV13 and TRBJ2-3, with D tentatively TRBD1 (5 bases). The V end lost 3 bases, the J end lost 0 bases, and 13 bases lay between the germline ends. Germline V lookup: CDR1 PRHDT, CDR2 FYEKMQ (reference sequence). The CDR3 contains 16 residues. The DNA for the CDR3 is TGTGCCAGCAGCTTCCGGAGACAGTCTAGCACAGATACGCAGTATTTT. Amino acids: CASSFRRQSSTDTQYF.

This clone was detected only a few times. This rearrangement joins TRBV5-1 to TRBJ2-1, with 8 positions matching TRBD2. Germline V gene data show CDR1 as SGHRS and CDR2 as YFSETQ. V shed 4 bases and J 6 bases; nucleotides not matched to a gene: 6. The CDR3 covers 14 residues. The CDR3 is CASSQEGLANEQFF. Here the CDR3 DNA reads TGCGCCAGCAGCCAGGAAGGACTAGCCAATGAGCAGTTCTTC. The variable domain in full, with the rest retrieved from reference TRBV5-1 and TRBJ2-1, is KAGVTQTPRYLIKTRGQQVTLSCSPISGHRSVSWYQQTPGQGLQFLFEYFSETQRNKGNFPGRFSGRQFSNSRSEMNVSTLELGDSALYLCASSQEGLANEQFFGPGTRLTVL.

This clone was observed a few times. J is TRBJ1-5 and V is TRBV4-3, with unresolved D. This CDR3 has 13 residues. V gave up 3 bases and J gave up 9 bases, with 12 bases separating them. Germline loops: CDR1 LGHNA, CDR2 YSLEER. CDR3 sequence reads: CASSQTGNGPQHF. The DNA of the CDR3 is TGCGCCAGCAGCCAGACGGGGAATGGGCCCCAGCATTTT.

This clone was recorded a few times. The chain employs TRBV19 and TRBJ2-3; TRBD1 agrees at 9 bases. With V trimmed by 3 bases and J by 2 bases, 3 bases remained unmatched. In germline, CDR1 is LNHDA, CDR2 SQIVND (reference sequence). The CDR3 spans 15 residues. The CDR3 DNA reads as TGTGCCAGTAGTATGGGGACAGGGCTCACAGATACGCAGTATTTT. Its translation is CASSMGTGLTDTQYF.

V and J are TRBV5-6 and TRBJ1-4, with a possible D match to TRBD1 (5 bases). Germline V gives CDR1 SGHDT, CDR2 YYEEEE. This CDR3 is 17 amino acids long. V lost 4 bases and J lost 0, with 16 bases in between. The CDR3 protein is CASSPRGGVTTNEKLFF. As DNA, the CDR3 is TGTGCCAGCAGCCCCCGGGGAGGGGTCACAACTAATGAAAAACTGTTTTTT.

Concerning this clone itself: As the CDR3 is not closed by the conserved phenylalanine or tryptophan, this likely results from a read error. This sequence joins TRBV6-6 and TRBJ1-2; weak D call: TRBD1 (5 bases). The CDR3 contains 15 residues. V lost 5 bases to trimming and J lost 4 bases, with 17 bases between them. Germline V gene lookup returns CDR1 MNHNY and CDR2 SVGAGI (reference sequence). CDR3 sequence: CASSPDPRGGYGYTV. In DNA form, the CDR3 reads TGTGCCAGCAGTCCAGACCCCCGGGGGGGCTATGGCTACACCGTC.

The rearrangement uses TRBV7-2 and TRBJ1-3, with D tentatively TRBD1 (5 bases). The CDR3 contains 15 residues. Germline CDR1 is SGHTA and CDR2 is FQGNSA. The V and J ends lost 4 bases and 0 bases respectively, with 10 bases between them. The CDR3 DNA follows: TGTGCCAGCAGCTCCGGGACTTCCTCTGGAAACACCATATATTTT. This translates into CASSSGTSSGNTIYF.

The rearrangement uses TRBV9 and TRBJ2-3; 8 bases are a match to TRBD2. V lost 4 bases to trimming and J lost 3 bases; unmatched junction nucleotides: 13. Germline V lookup: CDR1 SGDLS, CDR2 YYNGEE. The CDR3 totals 17 residues. The CDR3 sequence is CASSPGNAGGRTDTQYF. The DNA for the CDR3 is TGTGCCAGCAGCCCGGGCAATGCGGGGGGCCGAACAGATACGCAGTATTTT.